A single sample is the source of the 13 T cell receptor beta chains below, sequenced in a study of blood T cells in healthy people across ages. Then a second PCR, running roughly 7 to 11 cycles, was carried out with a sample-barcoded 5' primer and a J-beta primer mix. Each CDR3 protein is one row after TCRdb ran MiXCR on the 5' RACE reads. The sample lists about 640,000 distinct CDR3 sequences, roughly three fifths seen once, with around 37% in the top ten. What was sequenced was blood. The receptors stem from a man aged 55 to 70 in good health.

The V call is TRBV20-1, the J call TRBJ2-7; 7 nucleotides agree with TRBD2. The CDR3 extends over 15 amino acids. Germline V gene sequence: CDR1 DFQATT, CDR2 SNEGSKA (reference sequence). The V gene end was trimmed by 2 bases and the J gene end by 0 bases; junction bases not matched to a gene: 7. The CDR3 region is CSARIPRGNSYEQYF. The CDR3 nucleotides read TGCAGTGCTAGAATTCCGCGGGGGAACTCCTACGAGCAGTACTTC.

For the CDR3, the DNA is TGCGCCAGCAGCCAAGATCGGGACTCAGTCTCCTACAATGAGCAGTTCTTC. It is translated as CASSQDRDSVSYNEQFF. The V and J genes are TRBV4-1 and TRBJ2-1; possibly TRBD2 for D (6 bases). In germline, CDR1 is MGHRA, CDR2 YSYEKL. The CDR3 sequence is 17 residues long. V lost 0 bases and J 0 bases, leaving 12 bases between the germline ends.

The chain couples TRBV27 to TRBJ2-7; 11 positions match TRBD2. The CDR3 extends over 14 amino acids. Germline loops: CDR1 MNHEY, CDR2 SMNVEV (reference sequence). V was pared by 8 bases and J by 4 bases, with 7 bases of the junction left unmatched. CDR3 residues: CASRLAGGRYEQYF. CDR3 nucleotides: TGTGCCAGCCGCCTAGCGGGGGGTCGATACGAGCAGTACTTC.

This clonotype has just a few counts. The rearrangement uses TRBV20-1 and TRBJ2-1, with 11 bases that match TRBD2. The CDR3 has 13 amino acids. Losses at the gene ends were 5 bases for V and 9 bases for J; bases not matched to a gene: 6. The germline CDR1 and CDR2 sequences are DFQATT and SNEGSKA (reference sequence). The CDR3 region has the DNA TGCAGTGCTCCTATAGCGGGGGGGGGTGAGCAGTTCTTC. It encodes CSAPIAGGGEQFF.

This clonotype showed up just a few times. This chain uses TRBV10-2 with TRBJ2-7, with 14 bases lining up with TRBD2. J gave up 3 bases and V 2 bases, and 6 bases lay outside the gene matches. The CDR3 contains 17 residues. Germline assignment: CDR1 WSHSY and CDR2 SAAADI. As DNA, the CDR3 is TGCGCCAGCAGTGAGACTGGGACTAGCGGGGGCCTCTACGAGCAGTACTTC. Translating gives CASSETGTSGGLYEQYF.

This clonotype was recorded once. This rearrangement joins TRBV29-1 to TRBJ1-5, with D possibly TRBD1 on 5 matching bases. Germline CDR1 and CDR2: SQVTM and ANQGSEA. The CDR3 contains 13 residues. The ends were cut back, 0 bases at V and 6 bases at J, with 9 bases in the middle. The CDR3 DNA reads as TGCAGCGTTGAAGAGGGGCCTGGTCAGCCCCAGCATTTT. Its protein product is CSVEEGPGQPQHF.

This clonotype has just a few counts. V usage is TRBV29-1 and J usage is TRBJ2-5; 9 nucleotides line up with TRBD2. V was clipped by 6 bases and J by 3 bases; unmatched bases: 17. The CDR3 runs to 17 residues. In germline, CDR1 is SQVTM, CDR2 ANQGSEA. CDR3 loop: CSVSRLRTGGGEETQYF. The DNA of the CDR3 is TGCAGCGTGTCCAGACTCAGGACGGGCGGGGGGGAAGAGACCCAGTACTTC.

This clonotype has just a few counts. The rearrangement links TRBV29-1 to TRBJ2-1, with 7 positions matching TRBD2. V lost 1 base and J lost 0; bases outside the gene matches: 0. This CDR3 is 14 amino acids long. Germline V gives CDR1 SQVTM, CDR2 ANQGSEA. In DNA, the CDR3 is TGCAGCGTTGAAGTAGCGGGCTCCTACAATGAGCAGTTCTTC. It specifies CSVEVAGSYNEQFF.

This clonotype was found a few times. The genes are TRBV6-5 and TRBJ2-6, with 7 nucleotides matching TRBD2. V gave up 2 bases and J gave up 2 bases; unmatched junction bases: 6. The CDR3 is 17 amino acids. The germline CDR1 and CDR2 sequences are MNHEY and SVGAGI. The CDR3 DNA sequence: TGTGCCAGCAGTTACGATGGGGGAGGGGCTGGGGCCAACGTCCTGACTTTC. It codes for CASSYDGGGAGANVLTF.

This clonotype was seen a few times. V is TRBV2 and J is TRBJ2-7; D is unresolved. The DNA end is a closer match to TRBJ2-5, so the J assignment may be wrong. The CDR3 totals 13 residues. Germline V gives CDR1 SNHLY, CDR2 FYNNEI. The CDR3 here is CASSTDLEETQYF. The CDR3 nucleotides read TGTGCCAGCAGTACGGACCTCGAGGAGACCCAGTACTTC.

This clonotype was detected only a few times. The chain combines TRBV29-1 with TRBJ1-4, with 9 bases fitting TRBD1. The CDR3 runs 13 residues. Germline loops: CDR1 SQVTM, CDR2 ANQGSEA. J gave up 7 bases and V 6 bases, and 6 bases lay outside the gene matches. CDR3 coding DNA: TGCAGCGTCGGGGGACAGGGCGGTGAAAAACTGTTTTTT. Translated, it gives CSVGGQGGEKLFF.

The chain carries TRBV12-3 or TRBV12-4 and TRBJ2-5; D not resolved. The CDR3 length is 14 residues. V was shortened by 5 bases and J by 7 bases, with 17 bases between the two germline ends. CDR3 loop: CASSTPLGIGTQYF. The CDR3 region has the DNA TGTGCCAGCAGTACCCCTCTGGGCATAGGGACCCAGTACTTC.

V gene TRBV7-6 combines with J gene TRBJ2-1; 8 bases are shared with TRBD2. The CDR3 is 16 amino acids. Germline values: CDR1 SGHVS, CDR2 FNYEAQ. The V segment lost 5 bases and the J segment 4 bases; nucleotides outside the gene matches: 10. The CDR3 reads CASSRGVSGEYNEQFF. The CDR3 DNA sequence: TGTGCCAGCAGCAGAGGGGTTAGCGGGGAATACAATGAGCAGTTCTTC.